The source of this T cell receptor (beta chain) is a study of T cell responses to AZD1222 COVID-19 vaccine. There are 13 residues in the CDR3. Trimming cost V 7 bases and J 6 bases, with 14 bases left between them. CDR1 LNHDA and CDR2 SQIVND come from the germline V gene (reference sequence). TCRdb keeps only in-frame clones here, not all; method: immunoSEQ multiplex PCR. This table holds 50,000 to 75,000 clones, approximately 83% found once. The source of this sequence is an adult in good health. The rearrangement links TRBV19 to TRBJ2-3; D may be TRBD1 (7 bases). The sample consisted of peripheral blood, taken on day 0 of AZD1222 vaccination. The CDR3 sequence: CASKNRGGDTQYF. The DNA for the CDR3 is TGTGCCAGTAAAAACAGGGGAGGTGATACGCAGTATTTT.